Each of the 3 T cell receptor beta chains below was sequenced from the same sample in a study of cytomegalovirus exposure and HLA in healthy donors. With 60 Vbeta and 13 Jbeta primers, the PCR was carried out. Sequencing was performed with immunoSEQ multiplex PCR; in TCRdb, only in-frame clones are kept and a portion is missing. The repertoire includes over 100,000 clones, roughly 80% of them detected once, and roughly 3% sits in the top ten. Sequencing used PBMCs. These receptors were taken from a female donor in good health and CMV-seronegative.

The chain couples TRBV18 to TRBJ2-1, with TRBD1 matching over 11 bases. The V segment lost 0 bases and the J segment 9 bases; nucleotides outside the gene matches: 1. The CDR3 is 14 amino acids. CDR1 is KGHSH, CDR2 LQKENI, per germline. The CDR3 is CASSPPGTGGEQFF. DNA of the CDR3: TGTGCCAGCTCACCACCTGGGACAGGGGGTGAGCAGTTCTTC. Full variable domain (outside the CDR3, taken from reference TRBV18 and TRBJ2-1): NAGVMQNPRHLVRRRGQEARLRCSPMKGHSHVYWYRQLPEEGLKFMVYLQKENIIDESGMPKERFSAEFPKEGPSILRIQQVVRGDSAAYFCASSPPGTGGEQFFGPGTRLTVL.

CDR3 coding DNA: TGTGCCAGCACGATCACTCACTTCGGCGAGCAGTACTTC. It is translated as CASTITHFGEQYF. The chain is built from TRBV6-1 and TRBJ2-7; no clear D. The length of the CDR3 is 13 residues. Germline CDR1 reads MNHNS; CDR2 reads SASEGT. Trimming removed 7 bases at V and 6 bases at J, with 16 bases between.

The chain carries TRBV4-1 and TRBJ1-1; possibly TRBD1 for D (5 bases). CDR3 size: 15 residues. Trimming shortened V by 1 base and J by 1 base, and 10 bases separated the two germline ends. Germline CDR1 reads MGHRA; CDR2 reads YSYEKL. CDR3 in amino acids: CASSQVDTPNTEAFF. The CDR3 DNA sequence: TGCGCCAGCAGCCAAGTGGACACCCCGAACACTGAAGCTTTCTTT.